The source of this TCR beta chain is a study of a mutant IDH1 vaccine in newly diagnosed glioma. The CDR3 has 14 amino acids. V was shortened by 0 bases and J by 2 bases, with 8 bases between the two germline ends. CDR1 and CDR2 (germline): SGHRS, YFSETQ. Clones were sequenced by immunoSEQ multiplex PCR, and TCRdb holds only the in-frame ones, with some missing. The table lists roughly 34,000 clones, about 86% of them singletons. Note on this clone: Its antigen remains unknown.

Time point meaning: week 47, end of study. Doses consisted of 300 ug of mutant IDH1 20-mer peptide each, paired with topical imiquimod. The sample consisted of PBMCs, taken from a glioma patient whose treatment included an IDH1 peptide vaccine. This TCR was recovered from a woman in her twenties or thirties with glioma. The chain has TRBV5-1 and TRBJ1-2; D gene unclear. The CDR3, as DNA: TGCGCCAGCAGCTTGGTAGACCAGAACTATGGCTACACCTTC. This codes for CASSLVDQNYGYTF.